This T cell receptor (beta chain) appears in the sequencing data of a study of T-cell memory formation after mild COVID-19. TCRdb fed the 5' RACE reads into MiXCR, producing one record per CDR3 protein. The data hold around 420,000 distinct CDR3 sequences, with about 24% observed a single time. The CDR3 is made up of 17 amino acids. Germline values: CDR1 LNHNV, CDR2 YYDKDF (reference sequence). Deletions cut 0 bases from V and 6 bases from J, with 18 bases between. Sample: PBMCs or a T cell subset sorted from them (not recorded which). The chain combines TRBV15 with TRBJ1-5, with D perhaps TRBD1 (6 bases). This receptor was taken from an adult woman who had mild COVID-19 (a few samples of this study predate the infection). Cell type and time point are not known. CDR3 sequence reads: CATSRDLRGAAGQPQHF. The CDR3 DNA reads TGTGCCACCAGCAGAGATTTACGGGGGGCTGCGGGTCAGCCCCAGCATTTT.